The 7 T cell receptor beta chains in this list originate from one sample, sequenced in a study of beta chain features in type 1 diabetes. Broader study findings: Among patients with Type 1 diabetes, TCRB CDR3s were moderately but significantly shorter in every one of the four CD4+ subsets.

No cognate antigen is known for these TCRs. Expressed TCRB transcripts were sequenced after all isolated RNA was converted to cDNA. The assay was immunoSEQ multiplex PCR, and TCRdb's table has in-frame clones only and misses some. Of roughly 140,000 clones listed, 10% to 13% are singletons. What was sequenced was central memory CD4+ T cells from blood. These receptors were obtained from a man aged 30-40 years with type 1 diabetes.

There are a few counts of this clone. The J gene is TRBJ2-7, the V gene TRBV9, with D maybe TRBD1 (5 bases). V was clipped by 4 bases and J by 3 bases, with 14 bases between them. From germline, CDR1 is SGDLS and CDR2 YYNGEE. This CDR3 has 14 amino acids. In DNA form, the CDR3 reads TGTGCCAGCAGCCCTGGCAACAGGAACTACGAGCAGTACTTC. Encoded protein: CASSPGNRNYEQYF.

The table lists this clone with a few counts. This chain connects TRBV6-1 to TRBJ2-1; TRBD1 is a possible D gene (5 bases). CDR1 is MNHNS and CDR2 is SASEGT in the germline V gene. V was shortened by 4 bases and J by 0 bases, with 19 bases between the two germline ends. The CDR3 covers 18 residues. CDR3 residues: CASSGMPGKRNSYNEQFF. The CDR3 region has the DNA TGTGCCAGCAGTGGAATGCCAGGGAAGCGCAACTCCTACAATGAGCAGTTCTTC.

This clone has a handful of counts. The chain employs TRBV7-2 and TRBJ2-7; TRBD1 aligns across 9 bases. CDR3 length equals 15 residues. The J segment lost 3 bases and the V segment lost 5 bases, leaving 8 bases of the junction unmatched. The V gene's germline CDR1 is SGHTA and CDR2 FQGNSA. The CDR3 reads CASSRTGDGGYEQYF. The CDR3 DNA follows: TGTGCCAGCAGCCGGACAGGGGATGGAGGCTACGAGCAGTACTTC.

There are a few counts of this clone. This chain joins TRBV18 and TRBJ2-2; 7 bases are a match to TRBD2. The ends lost 3 bases at V and 5 bases at J; junction bases unmatched: 9. There are 16 residues in the CDR3. Germline loops: CDR1 KGHSH, CDR2 LQKENI. The CDR3, as DNA: TGTGCCAGCTCACCTTACCTAGCGGACACGACCGGGGAGCTGTTTTTT. Its translation: CASSPYLADTTGELFF. Full variable domain (rest looked up from reference TRBV18 and TRBJ2-2): NAGVMQNPRHLVRRRGQEARLRCSPMKGHSHVYWYRQLPEEGLKFMVYLQKENIIDESGMPKERFSAEFPKEGPSILRIQQVVRGDSAAYFCASSPYLADTTGELFFGEGSRLTVL.

This clone was seen more than once but under ten times. This rearrangement joins TRBV5-6 to TRBJ2-2; the match to TRBD1 covers 10 bases. The length of the CDR3 is 16 residues. V was clipped by 4 bases and J by 3 bases; unmatched bases: 6. Germline loops: CDR1 SGHDT, CDR2 YYEEEE. The CDR3 sequence: CASSIDRGLDTGELFF. The CDR3, as DNA: TGTGCCAGCAGCATCGACAGGGGGCTCGACACCGGGGAGCTGTTTTTT.

This clone has a handful of counts. The chain is built from TRBV6-5 and TRBJ2-3, with D perhaps matching TRBD1 (5 bases). The CDR3 sequence is 14 residues long. Germline CDR1 reads MNHEY; CDR2 reads SVGAGI. Deletions cut 6 bases from V and 2 bases from J, with 12 bases between. The CDR3 spells CASRTRGTTDTQYF. The CDR3 bases are TGTGCCAGCAGAACAAGGGGAACCACAGATACGCAGTATTTT.

Only a few counts were recorded for this clone. CDR3 region: CATSTPGLAGNEQYF. DNA of the CDR3: TGTGCCACCAGCACACCGGGACTAGCGGGAAACGAGCAGTACTTC. The chain carries TRBV15 and TRBJ2-7, with TRBD2 matching over 13 bases. CDR1 and CDR2 (germline): LNHNV, YYDKDF (reference sequence). The CDR3 has 15 amino acids. Germline trimming cut 4 bases from V and 5 bases from J; bases unmatched to any gene: 5.